These 2 T cell receptor beta chains were all obtained from the same sample, sequenced in a study of blood T cell repertoires in COVID-19. Profiling relied on immunoSEQ multiplex PCR, and the TCRdb table lists in-frame clones only, not all of them. The sample has over 80,000 clones, approximately 87% seen once; the top ten hold just under 20%. The sequenced material came from peripheral blood. Receptors originate from a human donor in a cohort sampled during active COVID-19.

The genes are TRBV6-5 and TRBJ2-7; D not certain. The CDR3 is 13 residues long. Germline-derived CDR1 and CDR2 are MNHEY and SVGAGI. Trimming removed 0 bases at V and 4 bases at J, with 7 bases between. CDR3 region: CASSYSPTYEQYF. The CDR3 bases are TGTGCCAGCAGTTACTCCCCGACTTACGAGCAGTACTTC.

The chain recombines TRBV9 with TRBJ1-1; TRBD1 aligns across 7 bases. Germline V gene sequence: CDR1 SGDLS, CDR2 YYNGEE. CDR3 length: 13 amino acids. J was trimmed by 10 bases and V by 0 bases; bases with no gene match: 6. CDR3 sequence: CASSVATGARAFF. The DNA of the CDR3 is TGTGCCAGCAGCGTAGCTACAGGGGCCCGAGCTTTCTTT.